The TCR beta chain described here comes from a study of cytomegalovirus exposure and HLA in healthy donors. Primers included in the PCR were 60 Vbeta and 13 Jbeta primers. Libraries were prepared by immunoSEQ multiplex PCR; TCRdb keeps only in-frame clonotypes and omits some of them. Among over 100,000 clones listed, 78% were seen once. The CDR3 sequence is 19 residues long. Trimming stripped 4 bases from V and 10 bases from J, with 32 bases between. Germline values: CDR1 SGHAT, CDR2 FQNNGV. The TCR originated in a woman in her thirties or forties in good health and CMV-seronegative. This sequence joins TRBV11-2 and TRBJ2-1, with a weak D call TRBD1 (7 bases). The sample was PBMCs. CDR3 region: CASSSGTEVTSWFAWEQFF. The CDR3 DNA follows: TGTGCCAGCAGCTCAGGGACAGAGGTCACTAGCTGGTTCGCGTGGGAGCAGTTCTTC.